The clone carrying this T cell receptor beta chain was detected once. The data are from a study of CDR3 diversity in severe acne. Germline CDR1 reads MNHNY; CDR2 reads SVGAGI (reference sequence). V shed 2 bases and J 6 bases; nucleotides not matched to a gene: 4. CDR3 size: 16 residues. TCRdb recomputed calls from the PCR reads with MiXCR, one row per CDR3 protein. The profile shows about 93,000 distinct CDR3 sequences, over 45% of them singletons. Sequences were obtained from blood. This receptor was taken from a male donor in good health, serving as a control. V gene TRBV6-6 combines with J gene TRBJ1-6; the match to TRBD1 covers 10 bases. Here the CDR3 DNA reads TGTGCCAGCAGTTACGGCGGGGACAGGGGTAATTCACCCCTCCACTTT. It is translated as CASSYGGDRGNSPLHF.